A single sample is the source of the 23 T cell receptor beta chains below, sequenced in a study of T cell repertoires in cytomegalovirus infection. TCRdb ran MiXCR on the reads and lists one entry per CDR3 protein. The sample holds 450,000 to 600,000 distinct CDR3 sequences; approximately 10% are singletons and the top ten take more than 8.5%. The specimen was PBMCs. The source of these receptors is a human donor in good health (CMV status not recorded). Some clones in this sample may be carry-over from other donors' samples.

In its sample, this clonotype was seen a few times. J is TRBJ2-1 and V is TRBV2; 7 nucleotides align to TRBD2. Germline lookup yields CDR1 SNHLY and CDR2 FYNNEI. The CDR3 totals 14 residues. With 3 bases clipped from V and 7 bases from J, the junction kept 6 bases outside the gene matches. CDR3 protein: CASSDAGVPNEQFF. Here the CDR3 DNA reads TGTGCCAGCAGTGACGCGGGAGTCCCGAATGAGCAGTTCTTC.

This clonotype was counted only a few times. The rearrangement uses TRBV13 and TRBJ1-2, with a tentative D call TRBD1 (6 bases). Trimming left V 4 bases short and J 5 bases short, with 17 bases between. Looked up from germline, CDR1 is PRHDT and CDR2 is FYEKMQ (reference sequence). The CDR3 sequence is 15 residues long. The CDR3 DNA is TGTGCCAGCAGCTGGACAGTGAACCCCTCATATGGCTACACCTTC. The encoded protein is CASSWTVNPSYGYTF.

This clonotype was detected only a few times. This sequence joins TRBV27 and TRBJ2-7; D call uncertain. V lost 0 bases, J lost 2 bases, and 11 bases lay in between. The CDR3 is 15 residues long. Germline CDR1 reads MNHEY; CDR2 reads SMNVEV (reference sequence). The CDR3 spells CASSLSQTVPYEQYF. The CDR3 coding sequence is TGTGCCAGCAGTTTATCTCAGACGGTTCCCTACGAGCAGTACTTC.

This clonotype was detected ten times or more. The rearrangement joins TRBV7-9 to TRBJ1-5; TRBD1 matches 10 bases. The germline V gene has CDR1 SEHNR and CDR2 FQNEAQ (reference sequence). The length of the CDR3 is 15 residues. The V segment lost 4 bases and the J segment 3 bases; nucleotides outside the gene matches: 3. CDR3 region: CASSSGQGINQPQHF. The CDR3, as DNA: TGTGCCAGCAGCTCGGGACAGGGGATCAATCAGCCCCAGCATTTT.

This clonotype was detected a few times. The DNA for the CDR3 is TGCAGTGCTAGAGATACGGCATTGGATCCCTACGAGCAGTACTTC. The encoded protein is CSARDTALDPYEQYF. The genes are TRBV20-1 and TRBJ2-7; no clear D gene. The germline gives CDR1 DFQATT, CDR2 SNEGSKA (reference sequence). With 0 bases removed from V and 2 bases from J, the gap between germline ends came to 14 bases. This CDR3 is 15 amino acids long.

This clonotype appeared many times. The J gene is TRBJ2-7, the V gene TRBV11-2; D gene ambiguous. Per germline, CDR1 SGHAT and CDR2 FQNNGV. The CDR3 has 16 residues. Trimming removed 0 bases at V and 3 bases at J, with 15 bases between. The CDR3 bases are TGTGCCAGCAGCTTAGAAGTTGACCTCTTCCTCTACGAGCAGTACTTC. Translating it yields CASSLEVDLFLYEQYF.

At least ten counts were recorded for this clonotype. The chain employs TRBV19 and TRBJ2-1, with D possibly matching TRBD1 (5 bases). V lost 1 base and J 3 bases, leaving 19 bases between the germline ends. CDR3 length: 18 residues. Germline V gene sequence: CDR1 LNHDA, CDR2 SQIVND (reference sequence). The CDR3 DNA follows: TGTGCCAGTAGTATAGGGGGCCTCGACTCAAGAGGCTACAATGAGCAGTTCTTC. It specifies CASSIGGLDSRGYNEQFF.

The V call is TRBV10-3, the J call TRBJ1-2, with 8 bases matching TRBD1. This CDR3 region has 13 residues. With V trimmed by 10 bases and J by 8 bases, 12 bases remained unmatched. The germline gives CDR1 ENHRY, CDR2 SYGVKD. The CDR3 protein is CATNPGGAFGYTF. CDR3 DNA sequence: TGTGCCACCAATCCAGGGGGCGCGTTCGGCTACACCTTC.

This rearrangement joins TRBV27 to TRBJ1-2, with TRBD1 identical over 10 bases. Germline V gives CDR1 MNHEY, CDR2 SMNVEV (reference sequence). The CDR3 has 13 amino acids. V shed 3 bases, J shed 7 bases, and the junction held 2 bases outside the gene matches. This CDR3 is CASSFDRGLGYTF. CDR3 coding DNA: TGTGCCAGCAGTTTCGACAGGGGGCTTGGCTACACCTTC.

This clonotype was detected ten times or more. The rearrangement links TRBV7-9 to TRBJ1-1; 7 bases align to TRBD1. Germline V CDR1 and CDR2: SEHNR, FQNEAQ (reference sequence). V shed 5 bases and J 4 bases; nucleotides not matched to a gene: 4. The length of the CDR3 is 13 residues. The CDR3 spells CASSLDRRTEAFF. For the CDR3, the DNA is TGTGCCAGCAGCCTGGACAGGCGCACTGAAGCTTTCTTT.

This clonotype was found many times. The chain uses TRBV11-3 and TRBJ2-1; 10 nucleotides align to TRBD2. The V gene end was trimmed by 0 bases and the J gene end by 4 bases; junction bases not matched to a gene: 3. CDR3 length: 16 amino acids. CDR1 and CDR2 from the germline V gene are SGHNT and YENEEA. The CDR3 sequence: CASSLEGTSDYNEQFF. In nucleotides, the CDR3 is TGTGCCAGCAGCTTAGAGGGGACTAGCGATTACAATGAGCAGTTCTTC. Using reference TRBV11-3 and TRBJ2-1 for the parts outside the CDR3, the full variable domain is EAGVVQSPRYKIIEKKQPVAFWCNPISGHNTLYWYLQNLGQGPELLIRYENEEAVDDSQLPKDRFSAERLKGVDSTLKIQPAELGDSAVYLCASSLEGTSDYNEQFFGPGTRLTVL.

This clonotype was seen only a few times. This chain joins TRBV4-2 and TRBJ2-1; 9 bases agree with TRBD1. V gave up 1 base and J gave up 7 bases; unmatched junction bases: 5. The V gene's germline CDR1 is LGHNA and CDR2 YNFKEQ. The CDR3 is made up of 15 amino acids. The CDR3 is CASSQVGQGLNEQFF. CDR3 bases: TGTGCCAGCAGCCAAGTGGGACAGGGTTTGAATGAGCAGTTCTTC.

This clonotype has ten or more counts. The genes are TRBV7-6 and TRBJ2-5; TRBD2 might be the D (5 bases). Trimming cost V 1 base and J 7 bases, with 13 bases left between them. Germline values: CDR1 SGHVS, CDR2 FNYEAQ. The CDR3 extends over 14 amino acids. The CDR3 sequence is CASSLETLAVTQYF. Here the CDR3 DNA reads TGTGCCAGCAGCTTAGAGACGCTAGCCGTGACCCAGTACTTC.

Many counts were recorded for this clonotype. The gene calls are TRBV10-2 and TRBJ2-7; D remains ambiguous. The CDR3 covers 11 residues. Trimming took off 6 bases at V and 3 bases at J, with 6 bases between the two ends. The germline CDR1 and CDR2 sequences are WSHSY and SAAADI. CDR3 sequence reads: CASRSRYEQYF. The CDR3 bases are TGCGCCAGCAGAAGCCGCTACGAGCAGTACTTC.

This clonotype has at least ten counts. The V and J genes are TRBV15 and TRBJ2-1; TRBD2 matches at 10 bases. CDR3 length equals 18 residues. V trimming: 2 bases; J trimming: 9 bases; junction bases outside the gene matches: 16. Germline V gives CDR1 LNHNV, CDR2 YYDKDF (reference sequence). The CDR3 protein is CATSRTAWEREGLTEQFF. The CDR3 bases are TGTGCCACCAGCAGAACCGCTTGGGAGCGGGAGGGCCTTACTGAGCAGTTCTTC.

This clonotype was detected ten times or more. The chain carries TRBV7-2 and TRBJ1-1; D is ambiguous. CDR1 is SGHTA, CDR2 FQGNSA, per germline. Trimming shortened V by 0 bases and J by 10 bases, and 15 bases separated the two germline ends. The CDR3 sequence is 14 residues long. The CDR3 sequence: CASSLAGLVGGAFF. As DNA, the CDR3 is TGTGCCAGCAGCTTAGCTGGCCTCGTGGGCGGAGCTTTCTTT.

This clonotype was counted many times. The chain carries TRBV23-1 and TRBJ1-5; the match to TRBD1 covers 8 bases. TRBV23-1 is marked as an open reading frame, function uncertain. CDR3 length: 14 residues. V was clipped by 2 bases and J by 5 bases; unmatched bases: 2. The CDR3 sequence: CASSQGQGDQPQHF. Written as DNA, the CDR3 is TGCGCCAGCAGTCAAGGACAGGGCGATCAGCCCCAGCATTTT.

This clonotype was recorded many times. The J gene is TRBJ2-1, the V gene TRBV7-3; 12 positions agree with TRBD2. V trimming: 4 bases; J trimming: 7 bases; junction bases outside the gene matches: 5. The CDR3 covers 15 residues. Germline CDR1 is SGHTA and CDR2 is FQGTGA. CDR3 DNA: TGTGCCAGCAGCTCTAGCGGGGGGGCGTCTAATGAGCAGTTCTTC. As protein: CASSSSGGASNEQFF.

In its sample, this clonotype was seen many times. This sequence joins TRBV7-8 and TRBJ2-3; unclear D gene. The germline V and J ends were trimmed by 5 bases and 1 base, with 19 bases remaining between them. Germline V gives CDR1 SGHVS, CDR2 FQNEAQ. The CDR3 runs to 17 residues. CDR3 residues: CASSPMGYPEGTDTQYF. CDR3 nucleotides: TGTGCCAGCAGCCCAATGGGTTACCCCGAGGGCACAGATACGCAGTATTTT.

This clonotype was detected a few times. CDR3 protein: CASRPTGGSAFF. CDR3 nucleotides: TGTGCCAGCAGACCGACAGGGGGTTCTGCTTTCTTT. V and J are TRBV6-8 and TRBJ1-1; TRBD1 aligns across 9 bases. The CDR3 is 12 residues long. From germline, CDR1 is MNHGY and CDR2 SAAAGT. With 6 bases clipped from V and 11 bases from J, the junction kept 7 bases outside the gene matches.

V usage is TRBV29-1 and J usage is TRBJ2-1, with TRBD2 matching over 13 bases. Germline lookup yields CDR1 SQVTM and CDR2 ANQGSEA. V was clipped by 7 bases and J by 0 bases; unmatched bases: 6. There are 16 residues in the CDR3. The CDR3 DNA follows: TGCAGCGCCGGGACTAGCGGGGTCAGCTCCTACAATGAGCAGTTCTTC. This gives the protein CSAGTSGVSSYNEQFF.

This clonotype turned up a few times. The CDR3 bases are TGTGCCAGCAGTGAGGCAGGGGACCCTAACTATGGCTACACCTTC. Amino acid sequence: CASSEAGDPNYGYTF. The chain joins TRBV6-6 to TRBJ1-2, with D perhaps matching TRBD1 (6 bases). CDR1 and CDR2 (germline): MNHNY, SVGAGI (reference sequence). The CDR3 sequence is 15 residues long. V dropped 5 bases and J dropped 0 bases, with 13 bases sitting between them.

The sample holds a few counts of this clonotype. The genes are TRBV19 and TRBJ2-1; 8 nucleotides line up with TRBD1. V shed 2 bases and J 9 bases; nucleotides not matched to a gene: 12. CDR3 length equals 16 residues. Germline values: CDR1 LNHDA, CDR2 SQIVND (reference sequence). For the CDR3, the DNA is TGTGCCAGTAGTATAAGAGGGGCAGGGGGCTTGGGTGAGCAGTTCTTC. It specifies CASSIRGAGGLGEQFF.